This record covers a single TCR beta chain. No antigen is known for it. This entry belongs to a study of T cells after yellow fever vaccination. General observations from the study: Shared CD4/CD8 clonotypes were a small share, likely from convergent recombination.

This CDR3 contains 15 residues. Germline V gene sequence: CDR1 SGHTA, CDR2 FQGNSA. V was shortened by 5 bases and J by 5 bases, with 18 bases between the two germline ends. The 5'RACE template-switching step produced TCR cDNA and added a universal primer site and UMIs. MiXCR was run by TCRdb on the 5' RACE reads, yielding one entry per CDR3 protein. This table has roughly 330,000 distinct CDR3 sequences, 3% to 4.5% appearing once. The rearrangement joins TRBV7-2 to TRBJ1-1, with unresolved D. Sequencing used PBMCs, obtained 5 days after the yellow fever booster vaccination. This clonotype was sampled from a young man who received the YFV17D yellow fever vaccine. CDR3 DNA: TGTGCCAGCAGCCTTGGTGCGTCGGGCGGAACTGAAGCTTTCTTT. It codes for CASSLGASGGTEAFF.